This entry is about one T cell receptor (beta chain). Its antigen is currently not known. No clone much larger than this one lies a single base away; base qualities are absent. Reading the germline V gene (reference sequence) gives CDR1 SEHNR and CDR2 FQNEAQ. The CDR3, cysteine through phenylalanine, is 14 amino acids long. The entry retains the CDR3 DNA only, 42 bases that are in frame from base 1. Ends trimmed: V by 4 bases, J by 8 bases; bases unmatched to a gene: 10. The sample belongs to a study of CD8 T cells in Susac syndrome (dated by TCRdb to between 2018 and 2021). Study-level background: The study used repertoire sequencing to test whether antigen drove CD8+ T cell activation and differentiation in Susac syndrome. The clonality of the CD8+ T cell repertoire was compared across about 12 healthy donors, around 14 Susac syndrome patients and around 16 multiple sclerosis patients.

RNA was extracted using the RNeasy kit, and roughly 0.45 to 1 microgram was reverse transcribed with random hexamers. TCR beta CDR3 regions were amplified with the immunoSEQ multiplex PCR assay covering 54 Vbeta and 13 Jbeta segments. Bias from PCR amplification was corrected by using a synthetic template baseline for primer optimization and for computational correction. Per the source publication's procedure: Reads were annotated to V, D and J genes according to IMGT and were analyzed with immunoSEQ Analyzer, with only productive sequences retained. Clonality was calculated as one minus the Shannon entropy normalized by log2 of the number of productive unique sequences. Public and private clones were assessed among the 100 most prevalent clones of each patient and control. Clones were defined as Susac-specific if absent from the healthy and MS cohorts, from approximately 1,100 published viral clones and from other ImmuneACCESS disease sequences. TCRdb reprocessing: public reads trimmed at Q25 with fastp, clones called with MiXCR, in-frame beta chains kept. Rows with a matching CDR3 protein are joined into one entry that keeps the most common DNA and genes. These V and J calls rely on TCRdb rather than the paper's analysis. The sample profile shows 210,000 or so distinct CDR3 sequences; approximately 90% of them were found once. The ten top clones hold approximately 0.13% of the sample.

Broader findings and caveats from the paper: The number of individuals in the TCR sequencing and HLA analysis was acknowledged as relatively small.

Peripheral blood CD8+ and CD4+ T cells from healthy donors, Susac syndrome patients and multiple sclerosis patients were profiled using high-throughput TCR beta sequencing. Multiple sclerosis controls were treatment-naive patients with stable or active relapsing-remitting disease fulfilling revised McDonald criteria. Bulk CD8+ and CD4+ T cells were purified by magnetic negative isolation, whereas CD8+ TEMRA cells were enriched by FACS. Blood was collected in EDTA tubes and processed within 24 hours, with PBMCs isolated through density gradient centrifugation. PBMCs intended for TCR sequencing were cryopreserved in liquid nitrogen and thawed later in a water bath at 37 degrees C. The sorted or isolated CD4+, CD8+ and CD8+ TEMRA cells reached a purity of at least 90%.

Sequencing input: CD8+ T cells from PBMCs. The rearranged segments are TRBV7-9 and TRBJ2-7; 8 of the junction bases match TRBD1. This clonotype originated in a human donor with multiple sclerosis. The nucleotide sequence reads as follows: TGTGCCAGCAGCTCTGGACAGGGACCCTATCAGCAGTACTTC. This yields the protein CASSSGQGPYQQYF.